Shown below are 2 T cell receptor beta chains from a single sample sequenced in a study of blood T cell repertoires in COVID-19. The assay was immunoSEQ multiplex PCR, and TCRdb's table has in-frame clones only and misses some. The sample includes around 300,000 clones, 88% of them seen just once. The sample taken for sequencing was PBMCs or T cells enriched from blood (not recorded which). The receptors originated from a woman between 50 and 59 years old who had recovered from COVID-19.

The CDR3 loop is CASSGVSGSSTETQYF. The CDR3 coding sequence is TGTGCCAGCAGTGGTGTTAGCGGGAGTAGTACGGAGACCCAGTACTTC. The chain couples TRBV2 to TRBJ2-5; TRBD2 matches at 9 bases. CDR1 is SNHLY, CDR2 FYNNEI, per germline. The junction had 11 bases not matched to a gene; V was cut back by 4 bases and J by 5 bases. This CDR3 region has 16 residues.

This chain connects TRBV7-9 to TRBJ2-2, with D unresolved. V lost 3 bases and J 8 bases, leaving 7 bases between the germline ends. The length of the CDR3 is 12 residues. Germline values: CDR1 SEHNR, CDR2 FQNEAQ (reference sequence). In DNA form, the CDR3 reads TGTGCCAGCAGCTTTTCAGGAGGGGAGCTGTTTTTT. This gives the protein CASSFSGGELFF.